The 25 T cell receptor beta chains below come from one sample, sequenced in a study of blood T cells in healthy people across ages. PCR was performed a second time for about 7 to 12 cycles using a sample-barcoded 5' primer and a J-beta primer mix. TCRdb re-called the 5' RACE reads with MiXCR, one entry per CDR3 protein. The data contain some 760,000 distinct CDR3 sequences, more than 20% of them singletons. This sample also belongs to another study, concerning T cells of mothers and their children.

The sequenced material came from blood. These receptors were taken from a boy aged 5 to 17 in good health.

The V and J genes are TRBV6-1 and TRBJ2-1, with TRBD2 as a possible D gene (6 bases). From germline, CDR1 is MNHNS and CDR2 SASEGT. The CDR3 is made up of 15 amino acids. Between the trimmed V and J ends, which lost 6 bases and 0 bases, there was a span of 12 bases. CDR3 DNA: TGTGCCAGCAGCAGGCTAGCGAGCTCCTACAATGAGCAGTTCTTC. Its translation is CASSRLASSYNEQFF.

As DNA, the CDR3 is TGTGCCAGCAGCCCACTGGAGTGGGGAGAGACCCAGTACTTC. The encoded protein is CASSPLEWGETQYF. This chain joins TRBV9 and TRBJ2-5; D remains unclear. The CDR3 covers 14 residues. The germline CDR1 and CDR2 sequences are SGDLS and YYNGEE. V lost 4 bases and J 4 bases, leaving 14 bases between the germline ends.

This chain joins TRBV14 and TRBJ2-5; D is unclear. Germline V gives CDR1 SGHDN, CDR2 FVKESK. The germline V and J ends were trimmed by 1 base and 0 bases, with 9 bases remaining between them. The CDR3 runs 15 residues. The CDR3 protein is CASSQGALYQETQYF. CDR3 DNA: TGTGCCAGCAGCCAAGGGGCCCTGTACCAAGAGACCCAGTACTTC.

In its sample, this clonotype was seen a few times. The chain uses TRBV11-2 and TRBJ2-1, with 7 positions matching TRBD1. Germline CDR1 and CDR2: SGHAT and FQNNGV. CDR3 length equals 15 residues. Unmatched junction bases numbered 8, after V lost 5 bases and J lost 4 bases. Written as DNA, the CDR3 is TGTGCCAGCAGCCGCCGGGACAGTCAGTACAATGAGCAGTTCTTC. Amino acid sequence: CASSRRDSQYNEQFF.

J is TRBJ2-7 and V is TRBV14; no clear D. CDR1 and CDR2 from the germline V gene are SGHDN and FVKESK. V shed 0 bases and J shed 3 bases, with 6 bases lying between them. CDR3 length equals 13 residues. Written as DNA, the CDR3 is TGTGCCAGCAGCCAAGATATAGACTACGAGCAGTACTTC. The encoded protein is CASSQDIDYEQYF. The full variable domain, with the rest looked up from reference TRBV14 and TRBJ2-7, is EAGVTQFPSHSVIEKGQTVTLRCDPISGHDNLYWYRRVMGKEIKFLLHFVKESKQDESGMPNNRFLAERTGGTYSTLKVQPAELEDSGVYFCASSQDIDYEQYFGPGTRLTVT.

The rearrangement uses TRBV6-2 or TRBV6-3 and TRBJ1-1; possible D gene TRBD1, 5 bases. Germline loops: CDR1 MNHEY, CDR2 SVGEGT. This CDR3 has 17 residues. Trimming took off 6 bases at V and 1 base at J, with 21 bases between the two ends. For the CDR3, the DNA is TGTGCCAGCAGCCCCGGGGCCCCCCTTGCAAAGAACACTGAAGCTTTCTTT. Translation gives CASSPGAPLAKNTEAFF.

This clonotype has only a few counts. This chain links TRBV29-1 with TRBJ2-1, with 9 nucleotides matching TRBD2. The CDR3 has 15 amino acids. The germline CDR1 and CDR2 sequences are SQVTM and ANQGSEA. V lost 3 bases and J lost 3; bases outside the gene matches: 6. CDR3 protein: CSVDKSGGFYNEQFF. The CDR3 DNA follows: TGCAGCGTTGATAAGAGCGGGGGGTTCTACAATGAGCAGTTCTTC.

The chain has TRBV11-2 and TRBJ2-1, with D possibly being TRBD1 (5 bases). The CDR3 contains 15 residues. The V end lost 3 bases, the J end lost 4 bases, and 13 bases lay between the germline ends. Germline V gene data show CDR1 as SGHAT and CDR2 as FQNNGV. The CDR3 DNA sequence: TGTGCCAGCAGCTTGATGGTGGGGCCTTACAATGAGCAGTTCTTC. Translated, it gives CASSLMVGPYNEQFF.

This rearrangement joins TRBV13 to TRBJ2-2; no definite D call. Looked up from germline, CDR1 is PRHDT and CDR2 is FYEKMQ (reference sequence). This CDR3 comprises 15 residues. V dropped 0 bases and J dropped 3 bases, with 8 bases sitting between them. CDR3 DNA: TGTGCCAGCAGCTTAGGGGTGAAGCACACCGGGGAGCTGTTTTTT. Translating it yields CASSLGVKHTGELFF.

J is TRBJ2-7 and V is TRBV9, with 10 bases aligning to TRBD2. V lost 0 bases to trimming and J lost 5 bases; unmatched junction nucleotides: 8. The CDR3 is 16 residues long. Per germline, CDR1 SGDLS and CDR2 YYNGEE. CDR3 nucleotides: TGTGCCAGCAGCGTAGGGGAAGCGGGGGGGCCCCACGAGCAGTACTTC. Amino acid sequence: CASSVGEAGGPHEQYF. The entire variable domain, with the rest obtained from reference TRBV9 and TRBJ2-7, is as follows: DSGVTQTPKHLITATGQRVTLRCSPRSGDLSVYWYQQSLDQGLQFLIQYYNGEERAKGNILERFSAQQFPDLHSELNLSSLELGDSALYFCASSVGEAGGPHEQYFGPGTRLTVT.

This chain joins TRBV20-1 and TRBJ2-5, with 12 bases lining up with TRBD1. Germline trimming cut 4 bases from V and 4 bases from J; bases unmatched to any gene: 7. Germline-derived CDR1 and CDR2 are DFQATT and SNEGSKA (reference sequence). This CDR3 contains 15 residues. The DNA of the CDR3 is TGCAGTGCTAACCCGGGACAGGGGGCTTTAGAGACCCAGTACTTC. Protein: CSANPGQGALETQYF.

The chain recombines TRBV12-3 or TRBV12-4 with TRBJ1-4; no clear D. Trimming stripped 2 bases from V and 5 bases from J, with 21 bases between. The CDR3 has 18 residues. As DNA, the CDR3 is TGTGCCAGCAGTTTAAAGGGCCTTCCGGGTCCTATCAATGAAAAACTGTTTTTT. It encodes CASSLKGLPGPINEKLFF.

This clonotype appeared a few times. CDR3 nucleotides: TGCAGTGCTCGAGTAGATGGGGCGGAGACCCAGTACTTC. Its translation: CSARVDGAETQYF. This sequence joins TRBV20-1 and TRBJ2-5; weak D call: TRBD1 (5 bases). Germline V gives CDR1 DFQATT, CDR2 SNEGSKA (reference sequence). Trimming stripped 5 bases from V and 5 bases from J, with 15 bases between. This CDR3 comprises 13 residues.

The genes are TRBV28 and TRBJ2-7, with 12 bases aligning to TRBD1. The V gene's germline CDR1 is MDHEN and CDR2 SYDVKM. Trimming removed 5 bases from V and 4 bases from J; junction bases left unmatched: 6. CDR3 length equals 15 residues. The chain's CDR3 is CASSLLGQGAYEQYF. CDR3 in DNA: TGTGCCAGCAGTCTACTGGGACAGGGGGCTTACGAGCAGTACTTC.

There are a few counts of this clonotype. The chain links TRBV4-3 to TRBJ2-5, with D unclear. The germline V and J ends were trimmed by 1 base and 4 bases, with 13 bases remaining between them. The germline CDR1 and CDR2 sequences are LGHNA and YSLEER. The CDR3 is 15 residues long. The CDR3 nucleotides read TGCGCCAGCAGCCAAGTTTATAGCTTGGGAGAGACCCAGTACTTC. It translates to CASSQVYSLGETQYF.

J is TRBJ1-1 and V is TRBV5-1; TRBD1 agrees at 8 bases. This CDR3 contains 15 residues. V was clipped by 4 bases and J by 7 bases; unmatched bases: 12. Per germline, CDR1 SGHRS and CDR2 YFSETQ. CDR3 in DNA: TGCGCCAGCAGCCCTGGTATTGGACAGGGTATTGAAGCTTTCTTT. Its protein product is CASSPGIGQGIEAFF.

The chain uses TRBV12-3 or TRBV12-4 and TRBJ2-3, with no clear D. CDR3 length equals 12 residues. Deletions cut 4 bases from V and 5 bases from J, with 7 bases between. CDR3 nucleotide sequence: TGTGCCAGCAGTTCCCGTGAAGATACGCAGTATTTT. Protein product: CASSSREDTQYF.

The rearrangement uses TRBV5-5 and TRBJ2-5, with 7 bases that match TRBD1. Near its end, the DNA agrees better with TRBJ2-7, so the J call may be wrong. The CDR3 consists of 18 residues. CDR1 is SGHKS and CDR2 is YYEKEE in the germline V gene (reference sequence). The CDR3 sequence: CASSWGPGQWSRTYEQYF. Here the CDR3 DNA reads TGTGCCAGCAGCTGGGGTCCGGGACAGTGGTCGAGGACCTACGAGCAGTACTTC.

The CDR3 DNA sequence: TGTGCCAGCAGCTTTGGAAGCATCGGAAACACCATATATTTT. Protein product: CASSFGSIGNTIYF. The chain couples TRBV11-2 to TRBJ1-3; D remains unclear. Germline CDR1 reads SGHAT; CDR2 reads FQNNGV. Deletions cut 3 bases from V and 4 bases from J, with 10 bases between. The CDR3 runs to 14 residues.

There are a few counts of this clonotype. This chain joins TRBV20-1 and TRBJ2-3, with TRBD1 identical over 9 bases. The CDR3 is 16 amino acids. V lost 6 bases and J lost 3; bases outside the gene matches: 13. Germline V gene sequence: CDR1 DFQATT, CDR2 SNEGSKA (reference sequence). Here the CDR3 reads CSANPNRGLTTDTQYF. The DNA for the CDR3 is TGCAGTGCAAACCCCAACAGGGGGCTAACGACAGATACGCAGTATTTT.

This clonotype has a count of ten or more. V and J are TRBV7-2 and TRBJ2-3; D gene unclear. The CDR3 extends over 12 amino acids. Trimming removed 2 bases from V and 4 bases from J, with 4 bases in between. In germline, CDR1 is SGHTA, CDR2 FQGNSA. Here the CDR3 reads CASSLSADTQYF. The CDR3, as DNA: TGTGCCAGCAGCTTAAGTGCAGATACGCAGTATTTT.

The CDR3 here is CASSPRQGAATDTQYF. The CDR3 coding sequence is TGTGCCAGCAGCCCCAGACAGGGAGCGGCCACAGATACGCAGTATTTT. This chain uses TRBV7-2 with TRBJ2-3; 7 bases fit TRBD1. Per the germline V gene, CDR1 is SGHTA and CDR2 is FQGNSA. The CDR3 is made up of 16 amino acids. The V and J ends lost 5 bases and 2 bases, in that order; junction bases with no gene match: 10.

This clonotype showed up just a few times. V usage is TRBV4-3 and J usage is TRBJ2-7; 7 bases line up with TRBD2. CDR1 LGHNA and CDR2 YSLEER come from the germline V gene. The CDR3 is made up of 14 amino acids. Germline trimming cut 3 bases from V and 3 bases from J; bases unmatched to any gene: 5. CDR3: CASSQRTSDYEQYF. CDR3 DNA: TGCGCCAGCAGCCAGCGCACTAGCGACTACGAGCAGTACTTC.

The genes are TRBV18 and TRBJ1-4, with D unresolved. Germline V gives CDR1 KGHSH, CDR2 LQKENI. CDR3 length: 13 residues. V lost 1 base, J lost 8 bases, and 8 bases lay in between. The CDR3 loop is CASSPLVDEKLFF. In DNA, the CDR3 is TGTGCCAGCTCACCACTCGTGGACGAAAAACTGTTTTTT. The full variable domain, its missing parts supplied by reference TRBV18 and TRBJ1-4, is NAGVMQNPRHLVRRRGQEARLRCSPMKGHSHVYWYRQLPEEGLKFMVYLQKENIIDESGMPKERFSAEFPKEGPSILRIQQVVRGDSAAYFCASSPLVDEKLFFGSGTQLSVL.

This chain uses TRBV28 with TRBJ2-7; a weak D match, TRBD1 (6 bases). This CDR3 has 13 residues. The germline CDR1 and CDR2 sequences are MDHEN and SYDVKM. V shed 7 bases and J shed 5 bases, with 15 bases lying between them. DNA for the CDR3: TGTGCCAGCACTACTTTGGGGGCGCACGAGCAGTACTTC. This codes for CASTTLGAHEQYF.